The T cell receptor (beta chain) under discussion was sequenced for a study of regulatory T cells in long-lasting Graves disease. Study-wide results and limits: Less diverse TCR repertoires were seen in persistent Graves' patients than in newly diagnosed ones.

The time point is: newly diagnosed GD, antithyroid drugs for less than 3 months. From PBMCs, RNA was extracted and then used to make the TCR library. Graves' disease diagnoses followed American Thyroid Association guidelines. Arm-PCR with iRepertoire HTBI primers amplified the CDR3 regions for these TCR beta libraries. TCRdb reprocessed the multiplex PCR reads via MiXCR and lists one record per CDR3 protein. Found here are 200,000 to 250,000 distinct CDR3 sequences, 20% to 25% of them singletons; the top ten hold about 15%. In this sample, this clonotype turned up many times. Its antigen remains unknown. Germline CDR1 reads SGHTA; CDR2 reads FQGNSA. This CDR3 has 14 amino acids. Deletions cut 0 bases from V and 6 bases from J, with 10 bases between.

The source was peripheral blood mononuclear cells (PBMCs), collected at new diagnosis, from a patient treated with antithyroid drugs. The sequence derives from a female donor with Graves disease. The chain is built from TRBV7-2 and TRBJ2-3; tentatively, D is TRBD2 (5 bases). The CDR3 region has the DNA TGTGCCAGCAGCTTAGCGCCGAGCGGTGATACGCAGTATTTT. Its protein is CASSLAPSGDTQYF.